The clone carrying this T cell receptor (beta chain) has a count of ten or more. Its antigen is unknown. Unmatched junction bases numbered 6, after V lost 7 bases and J lost 1 base. Germline CDR1 SNHLY, CDR2 FYNNEI. CDR3 length: 14 residues. The sample belongs to a study of T cells in Graves' hyperthyroidism and ophthalmopathy. RNA transcripts provided the source from which TCR beta CDR3 regions were amplified. The study used the HTBI primer set for a first-round RT-PCR of the TCR CDR3. TCRdb analysed the multiplex PCR reads with MiXCR anew, one entry per CDR3 protein. The sample lists around 350,000 distinct CDR3 sequences, approximately 20% occurring once. Study conclusions and caveats: Clonotypes that were expanded in thyroid above 0.001 mostly appeared in blood too.

The clonotype was recovered from a woman aged 18 to 35 with Graves' hyperthyroidism. The gene calls are TRBV2 and TRBJ1-1; 7 bases fit TRBD1. Sequencing was performed on blood. CDR3 coding DNA: TGTGCCAGCAATTTCGGGACAGCGAACACTGAAGCTTTCTTT. Translating gives CASNFGTANTEAFF.